This TCR beta chain originates from a study of PD-1 blockade in classical Hodgkin lymphoma. Regarding the study as a whole: Relapsed/refractory patients reportedly had lower baseline diversity than newly diagnosed patients.

In regard to this clone: Its target is not known.

The data were produced by immunoSEQ multiplex PCR, yet TCRdb's version contains in-frame clones alone and is incomplete. The data hold just over 60,000 clones, with 70% to 90% observed a single time. This CDR3 is 15 amino acids long. V dropped 6 bases and J dropped 3; count of bases not matched to a gene: 8. Looked up from germline, CDR1 is SGHVS and CDR2 is FQNEAQ. All trial patients relapsed after autologous stem cell transplantation. Here the sequenced sample was peripheral blood mononuclear cells (PBMCs), taken at baseline. The V gene is TRBV7-8, the J gene TRBJ2-1; 7 nucleotides line up with TRBD2. The receptor was derived from a human donor with classical Hodgkin lymphoma. In DNA, the CDR3 is TGTGCCAGCAGGAGGGAGGGAGGTGGCTACAATGAGCAGTTCTTC. Translated: CASRREGGGYNEQFF.